The entry that follows covers one TCR beta chain sequence. The data were taken from a study of blood T cell repertoires in COVID-19. About the research overall: The analysed material was cDNA or gDNA that came from T cells, B-cell-depleted T cells, or PBMCs.

V lost 4 bases to trimming and J lost 9 bases; unmatched junction nucleotides: 8. Germline assignment: CDR1 MNHEY and CDR2 SVGEGT. The CDR3 loop spans 14 amino acids. Repertoires were generated with immunoSEQ multiplex PCR, while TCRdb's copy carries only in-frame clones and drops some. Among around 280,000 clones listed, about 87% were seen once. The V call is TRBV6-2 or TRBV6-3, the J call TRBJ2-4, with TRBD2 identical over 8 bases. The receptor was isolated from a man in his 70s with acute or convalescent COVID-19. The sequencing sample was made of peripheral blood. Here the CDR3 reads CASSLDGGAGIQYF. For the CDR3, the DNA is TGTGCCAGCAGTTTGGACGGGGGGGCGGGCATTCAGTACTTC.